Presented here are 9 T cell receptor beta chains from one specimen sequenced in a study of cytomegalovirus exposure and HLA in healthy donors. Libraries were prepared by immunoSEQ multiplex PCR; TCRdb keeps only in-frame clonotypes and omits some of them. The table shows about 66,000 clones, with around 97% occurring only once. Material: PBMCs. The source of these receptors is a woman under 30 in good health and CMV-seropositive.

This clone came up a few times. The V gene is TRBV27, the J gene TRBJ1-1, with D tentatively TRBD1 (5 bases). The CDR3 contains 15 residues. CDR1 is MNHEY, CDR2 SMNVEV, per germline (reference sequence). V lost 0 bases and J 6 bases, leaving 14 bases between the germline ends. CDR3 nucleotide sequence: TGTGCCAGCAGTTTATCGAATGGGGCGTACGCTGAAGCTTTCTTT. Translation gives CASSLSNGAYAEAFF.

This chain connects TRBV2 to TRBJ2-2; 9 nucleotides align to TRBD1. In germline, CDR1 is SNHLY, CDR2 FYNNEI. CDR3 length equals 14 residues. Unmatched junction bases numbered 5, after V lost 4 bases and J lost 8 bases. CDR3 loop: CASSVRTGVGELFF. The CDR3 DNA reads TGTGCCAGCAGTGTTAGGACAGGGGTAGGGGAGCTGTTTTTT.

The genes are TRBV7-8 and TRBJ2-3; 9 nucleotides line up with TRBD2. V lost 5 bases to trimming and J lost 7 bases; unmatched junction nucleotides: 13. The length of the CDR3 is 16 residues. Germline CDR1 is SGHVS and CDR2 is FQNEAQ. CDR3 amino acids: CASSPREAGGPNTQYF. The CDR3 DNA follows: TGTGCCAGCAGCCCCCGTGAAGCGGGAGGACCAAATACGCAGTATTTT.

The rearrangement uses TRBV7-9 and TRBJ1-3; TRBD1 agrees at 8 bases. The CDR3 contains 15 residues. CDR1 and CDR2 from the germline V gene are SEHNR and FQNEAQ (reference sequence). V shed 3 bases, J shed 3 bases, and the junction held 4 bases outside the gene matches. The CDR3 bases are TGTGCCAGCAGCTTCCAGGGGGCTGGTGGAAACACCATATATTTT. Encoded protein: CASSFQGAGGNTIYF.

V gene TRBV7-8 combines with J gene TRBJ2-7; D is uncertain. CDR3 size: 15 residues. Looked up from germline, CDR1 is SGHVS and CDR2 is FQNEAQ. V lost 3 bases and J lost 2, with 14 bases in between. CDR3 protein: CASSFPRVPPYEQYF. The CDR3 nucleotides are TGTGCCAGCAGCTTTCCTCGGGTACCCCCCTACGAGCAGTACTTC. The full variable domain, with the rest looked up from reference TRBV7-8 and TRBJ2-7, is GAGVSQSPRYKVAKRGQDVALRCDPISGHVSLFWYQQALGQGPEFLTYFQNEAQLDKSGLPSDRFFAERPEGSVSTLKIQRTQQEDSAVYLCASSFPRVPPYEQYFGPGTRLTVT.

The gene calls are TRBV28 and TRBJ1-4, with a possible D match to TRBD1 (6 bases). Germline loops: CDR1 MDHEN, CDR2 SYDVKM. The CDR3 consists of 14 residues. V dropped 4 bases and J dropped 2 bases, with 8 bases sitting between them. This CDR3 reads CASSYRVTNEKLFF. CDR3 nucleotide sequence: TGTGCCAGCAGTTACAGGGTGACTAATGAAAAACTGTTTTTT.

The chain uses TRBV27 and TRBJ1-1; 10 nucleotides agree with TRBD1. Germline V gives CDR1 MNHEY, CDR2 SMNVEV (reference sequence). The length of the CDR3 is 19 residues. With 4 bases clipped from V and 3 bases from J, the junction kept 17 bases outside the gene matches. The CDR3 reads CASSSIPGQGIDWDTEAFF. The CDR3, as DNA: TGTGCCAGCAGTTCCATTCCGGGACAGGGGATAGATTGGGACACTGAAGCTTTCTTT.

The gene calls are TRBV28 and TRBJ2-7, with D maybe TRBD2 (5 bases). Germline CDR1 MDHEN, CDR2 SYDVKM. The ends were cut back, 3 bases at V and 3 bases at J, with 18 bases in the middle. This CDR3 region has 16 residues. The CDR3 region has the DNA TGTGCCAGCAGTTTTCGTACACAGTGGACTGACTACGAGCAGTACTTC. Its translation: CASSFRTQWTDYEQYF.

The chain recombines TRBV9 with TRBJ2-7, with TRBD1 as a possible D gene (6 bases). The germline CDR1 and CDR2 sequences are SGDLS and YYNGEE. V lost 0 bases, J lost 0 bases, and 10 bases lay in between. The CDR3 is 15 amino acids. The CDR3 coding sequence is TGTGCCAGCAGCGTAGGCAGGGGCACCTCCTACGAGCAGTACTTC. This encodes CASSVGRGTSYEQYF. Filled out from reference TRBV9 and TRBJ2-7, the complete variable domain reads DSGVTQTPKHLITATGQRVTLRCSPRSGDLSVYWYQQSLDQGLQFLIQYYNGEERAKGNILERFSAQQFPDLHSELNLSSLELGDSALYFCASSVGRGTSYEQYFGPGTRLTVT.